The 9 T cell receptor beta chains listed next were all sequenced from one sample in a study of T cell clones after liver transplantation. TCRdb's table, derived via immunoSEQ multiplex PCR, lists solely in-frame clones and lacks some. The sample holds tens of thousands of clones; more than 90% are singletons and the top ten take roughly 2.7%. Sequencing was performed on CD4+ T cells from blood, taken before liver transplant. The origin of the receptors is a human donor who received a liver transplant.

This clone was found once. The chain carries TRBV7-2 and TRBJ2-1, with D tentatively TRBD1 (6 bases). Trimming shortened V by 4 bases and J by 6 bases, and 19 bases separated the two germline ends. The length of the CDR3 is 16 residues. Germline V CDR1 and CDR2: SGHTA, FQGNSA. The CDR3 DNA reads as TGTGCCAGCAGCTCCCAGGGGCTTATGTTGTTCAATGAGCAGTTCTTC. Residues: CASSSQGLMLFNEQFF. The full variable domain, rest sourced from reference TRBV7-2 and TRBJ2-1, is GAGVSQSPSNKVTEKGKDVELRCDPISGHTALYWYRQSLGQGLEFLIYFQGNSAPDKSGLPSDRFSAERTGGSVSTLTIQRTQQEDSAVYLCASSSQGLMLFNEQFFGPGTRLTVL.

This chain uses TRBV4-1 with TRBJ2-7; tentatively, D is TRBD2 (6 bases). The germline V gene has CDR1 MGHRA and CDR2 YSYEKL. With 4 bases removed from V and 3 bases from J, the gap between germline ends came to 19 bases. This CDR3 contains 16 residues. Here the CDR3 reads CASSPQASGLYYEQYF. The CDR3 region has the DNA TGCGCCAGCAGCCCCCAGGCCAGCGGGCTATACTACGAGCAGTACTTC.

CDR3 protein: CASGPGGAAPGGYTF. In DNA form, the CDR3 reads TGTGCTAGTGGCCCTGGGGGGGCGGCCCCAGGTGGCTACACCTTC. This chain joins TRBV12-5 and TRBJ1-2, with D possibly TRBD1 on 6 matching bases. Between the trimmed V and J ends, which lost 6 bases and 7 bases, there was a span of 21 bases. Germline CDR1 reads LGHNT; CDR2 reads FRNRAP. This CDR3 comprises 15 residues.

The rearrangement joins TRBV9 to TRBJ2-2; D is ambiguous. Trimming removed 4 bases from V and 5 bases from J, with 18 bases in between. Germline V gene lookup returns CDR1 SGDLS and CDR2 YYNGEE. The CDR3 spans 16 residues. The CDR3 loop reads CASSPTGRTMTGELFF. CDR3 sequence (DNA): TGTGCCAGCAGCCCAACCGGACGAACGATGACCGGGGAGCTGTTTTTT.

This rearrangement joins TRBV14 to TRBJ1-5; the D is unclear. Looked up from germline, CDR1 is SGHDN and CDR2 is FVKESK. This CDR3 comprises 12 residues. The CDR3 coding sequence is TGTGGACCGGGTCATCAGCTCCAGCCCCAGCATTTT. It codes for CGPGHQLQPQHF.

There are a few counts of this clone. The chain links TRBV7-3 to TRBJ2-7; no definite D call. The CDR3 spans 11 residues. V lost 5 bases, J lost 4 bases, and 6 bases lay in between. Per germline, CDR1 SGHTA and CDR2 FQGTGA. CDR3 nucleotides: TGTGCCAGCAGCCCCTTGTACGAGCAGTACTTC. This sequence encodes CASSPLYEQYF.

The chain employs TRBV2 and TRBJ2-1; the D is unclear. Trimming left V 3 bases short and J 4 bases short, with 10 bases between. Per germline, CDR1 SNHLY and CDR2 FYNNEI. This CDR3 comprises 14 residues. This chain's CDR3 is CASSDRTDYNEQFF. For the CDR3, the DNA is TGTGCCAGCAGTGACAGGACGGATTACAATGAGCAGTTCTTC.

The gene calls are TRBV11-2 and TRBJ2-5; D gene uncertain. The CDR3 length is 13 residues. CDR1 is SGHAT, CDR2 FQNNGV, per germline. V lost 2 bases to trimming and J lost 1 base, with 5 bases between them. The CDR3 sequence is CASSLLRQETQYF. DNA for the CDR3: TGTGCCAGCAGCTTATTGCGCCAAGAGACCCAGTACTTC.

The count of this clone is one. This chain links TRBV15 with TRBJ2-5, with D possibly being TRBD1 (7 bases). CDR3 length: 14 residues. Trimming cost V 3 bases and J 1 base, with 9 bases left between them. Germline CDR1 is LNHNV and CDR2 is YYDKDF (reference sequence). For the CDR3, the DNA is TGTGCCACCAGCAGGCGGGACAGCCAAGAGACCCAGTACTTC. This encodes CATSRRDSQETQYF.